This T cell receptor beta chain was obtained from a study of T cells in Graves' hyperthyroidism and ophthalmopathy. Template material for amplifying TCR beta CDR3 regions consisted of RNA transcripts. The study used the HTBI primer set for a first-round RT-PCR of the TCR CDR3. One entry per CDR3 protein results from TCRdb running MiXCR on the multiplex PCR reads. The sample has about 380,000 distinct CDR3 sequences, about 18% seen once. Enrolled ophthalmopathy patients presented with a Clinical Activity Score of at least 3, a NOSPECS grade of at least 4, and disease duration under 3 months. Lactation, pregnancy, other autoimmune disease or uncontrolled infection excluded patients. The germline V gene has CDR1 MNHNS and CDR2 SASEGT. The CDR3 has 19 amino acids. V lost 2 bases, J lost 0 bases, and 11 bases stayed unmatched. Many counts were recorded for this clonotype.

Sequences were obtained from blood. The TCR originated in a man younger than 35 with Graves' ophthalmopathy. This chain links TRBV6-1 with TRBJ2-4; 9 nucleotides line up with TRBD2. The CDR3 nucleotides read TGTGCCAGCAGTGAACAGACTAGCGGATACGTTATAGCCAAAAACATTCAGTACTTC. The encoded protein is CASSEQTSGYVIAKNIQYF.